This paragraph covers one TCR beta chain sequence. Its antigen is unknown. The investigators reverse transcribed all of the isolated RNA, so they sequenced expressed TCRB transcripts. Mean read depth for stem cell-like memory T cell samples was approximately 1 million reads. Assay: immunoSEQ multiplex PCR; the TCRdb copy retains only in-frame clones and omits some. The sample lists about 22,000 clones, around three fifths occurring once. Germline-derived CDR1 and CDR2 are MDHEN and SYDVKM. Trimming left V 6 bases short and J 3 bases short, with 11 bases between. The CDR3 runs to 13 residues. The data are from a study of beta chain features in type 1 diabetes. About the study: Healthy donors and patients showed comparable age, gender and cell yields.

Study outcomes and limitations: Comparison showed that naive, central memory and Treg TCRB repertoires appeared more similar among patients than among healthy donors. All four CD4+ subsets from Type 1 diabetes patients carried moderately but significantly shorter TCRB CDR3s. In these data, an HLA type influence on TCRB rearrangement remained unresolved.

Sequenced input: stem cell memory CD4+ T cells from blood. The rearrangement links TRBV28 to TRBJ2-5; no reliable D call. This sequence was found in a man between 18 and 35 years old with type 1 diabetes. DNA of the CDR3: TGTGCCAGCAGGACAACAGCTAAAGAGACCCAGTACTTC. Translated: CASRTTAKETQYF.